This T cell receptor (beta chain) was sequenced for a study of graft-versus-host responses after intestinal transplantation. Broader study findings: GvH clones turned up in recipient marrow; some had shown up first in ileum or blood.

In the case of this clone: Its antigen remains unidentified.

The CDR3 spans 13 residues. V shed 7 bases and J shed 5 bases, with 17 bases lying between them. Per the germline V gene, CDR1 is SQVTM and CDR2 is ANQGSEA. Some clones are missing from TCRdb's copy, which holds only in-frame ones; the method was immunoSEQ multiplex PCR. The table lists about 130,000 clones, around nine tenths of them singletons. This receptor was taken from a human donor who received an intestinal transplant. The input for sequencing was unstimulated CD4+ T cells sorted from spleen or lymph node cells, taken before intestinal transplant. The V gene is TRBV29-1, the J gene TRBJ2-5; no definite D call. The CDR3 DNA sequence: TGCAGCGCCCCGACGAGGAGAATGGAGACCCAGTACTTC. Protein sequence: CSAPTRRMETQYF. Together with reference TRBV29-1 and TRBJ2-5, the CDR3 gives the full variable domain: SAVISQKPSRDICQRGTSLTIQCQVDSQVTMMFWYRQQPGQSLTLIATANQGSEATYESGFVIDKFPISRPNLTFSTLTVSNMSPEDSSIYLCSAPTRRMETQYFGPGTRLLVL.